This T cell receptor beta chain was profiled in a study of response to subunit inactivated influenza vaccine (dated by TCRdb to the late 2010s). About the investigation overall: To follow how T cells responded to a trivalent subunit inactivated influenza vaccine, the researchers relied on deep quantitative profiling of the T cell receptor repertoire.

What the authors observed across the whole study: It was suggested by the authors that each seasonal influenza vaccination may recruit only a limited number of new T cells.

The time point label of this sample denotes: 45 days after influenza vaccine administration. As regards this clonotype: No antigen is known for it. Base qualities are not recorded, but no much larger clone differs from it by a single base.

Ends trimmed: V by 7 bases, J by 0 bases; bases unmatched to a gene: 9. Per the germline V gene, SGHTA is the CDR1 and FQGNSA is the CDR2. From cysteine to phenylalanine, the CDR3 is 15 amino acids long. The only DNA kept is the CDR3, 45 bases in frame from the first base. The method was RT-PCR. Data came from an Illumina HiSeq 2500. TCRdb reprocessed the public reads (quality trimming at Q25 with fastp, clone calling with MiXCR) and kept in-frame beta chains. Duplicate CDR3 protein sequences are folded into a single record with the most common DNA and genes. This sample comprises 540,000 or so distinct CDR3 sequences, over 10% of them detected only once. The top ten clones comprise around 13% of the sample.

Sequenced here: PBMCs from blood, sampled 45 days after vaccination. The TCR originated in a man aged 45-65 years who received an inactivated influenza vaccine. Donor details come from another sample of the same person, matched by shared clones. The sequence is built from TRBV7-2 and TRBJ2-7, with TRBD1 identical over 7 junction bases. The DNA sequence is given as TGTGCCAGCACCTTGGACAGGTCTAGCTCCTACGAGCAGTACTTC. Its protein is CASTLDRSSSYEQYF.